The entry that follows covers one T cell receptor (beta chain) sequence. Its antigen is unknown. This sample was taken from a study of blood T cells in healthy people across ages. Study-wide results and caveats: Roughly linearly, TCR beta diversity per million T cells fell as age increased.

V was clipped by 5 bases and J by 8 bases, with 19 bases between them. This CDR3 has 16 amino acids. Germline V gives CDR1 MNHEY, CDR2 SVGEGT. With a J-beta primer mix and a sample-barcoded 5' primer, a second PCR ran about 6 to 11 cycles. TCRdb reanalysed the 5' RACE reads using MiXCR and keeps one entry per CDR3 protein. The data contain 800,000 to 950,000 distinct CDR3 sequences, 35% to 40% of them singletons. The gene calls are TRBV6-2 or TRBV6-3 and TRBJ1-6, with D perhaps TRBD1 (6 bases). This TCR was sampled from a man aged 18-30 years in good health. The source material was blood. CDR3: CASSPRDKIIDSPLHF. The CDR3 region has the DNA TGTGCCAGCAGTCCGCGGGACAAAATTATCGATTCACCCCTCCACTTT.